This T cell receptor (beta chain) was found in a study of blood T cell repertoires in COVID-19. Across the study: PBMCs, B-cell-depleted T cells, or T cells provided the cDNA or gDNA that made up the material.

In the authors' workflow: Estimation of nucleated cell counts was performed using reference gene primer amplification. The protocol was immunoSEQ multiplex PCR, while the TCRdb copy is restricted to in-frame clones and leaves out a portion. For V, J and clone size, that table is used; D and trimming come from the DNA. The sample consists of about 210,000 clones, 83% of them appearing once. This clone has only one observation. Germline loops: CDR1 SEHNR, CDR2 FQNEAQ (reference sequence). V trimming: 4 bases; J trimming: 7 bases; junction bases outside the gene matches: 11. The CDR3 loop spans 16 amino acids.

The J gene is TRBJ1-4, the V gene TRBV7-9, with 8 positions matching TRBD1. This sequence originates from a woman in her thirties or forties with active or convalescent COVID-19. Sequenced sample: peripheral blood. CDR3 DNA: TGTGCCAGCAGCTCGGGATCAGGGGGCGGAGGTGAAAAACTGTTTTTT. Translation gives CASSSGSGGGGEKLFF.